This T cell receptor (beta chain) stems from a study of blood T cells in healthy people across ages. The use of a sample-barcoded 5' primer and a J-beta primer mix characterized a second PCR of roughly 7 to 12 cycles. A template-switch adaptor containing 12 random nucleotides labeled each cDNA molecule. TCRdb recomputed calls from the 5' RACE reads with MiXCR, one row per CDR3 protein. Of 1.8 million or so distinct CDR3 sequences listed, about two fifths were seen once; the top ten hold approximately 22%. CDR1 is SEHNR and CDR2 is FQNEAQ in the germline V gene (reference sequence). Trimming removed 3 bases from V and 7 bases from J, with 15 bases in between. The CDR3 has 14 residues.

Material for sequencing was blood. This TCR derives from a human donor in good health. The genes are TRBV7-9 and TRBJ1-2; D remains ambiguous. The CDR3 DNA is TGTGCCAGCAGCTTCGAGGGCTTAGGAGGTGGCTACACCTTC. As protein: CASSFEGLGGGYTF.